One sample yielded the 16 T cell receptor beta chains listed below, sequenced in a study of cytotoxic CD8 clonotypes in ibrutinib-treated CLL. This table comes from immunoSEQ multiplex PCR, and its TCRdb copy is limited to in-frame clones, with some not included. The repertoire holds about 310,000 clones, 70% to 80% seen once, with 6.7% in the top ten. The material sequenced was PBMCs, taken before ibrutinib treatment. The receptors were gathered from a human donor with chronic lymphocytic leukemia.

V is TRBV4-3 and J is TRBJ1-2, with no clear D. The CDR3 extends over 17 amino acids. The ends were cut back, 0 bases at V and 4 bases at J, with 18 bases in the middle. The germline gives CDR1 LGHNA, CDR2 YSLEER. The CDR3 here is CASSQDRAGPSSYGYTF. In nucleotides, the CDR3 is TGCGCCAGCAGCCAAGATCGGGCTGGGCCCTCTTCCTATGGCTACACCTTC.

The chain has TRBV19 and TRBJ2-1; perhaps TRBD2 as D (5 bases). Trimming stripped 0 bases from V and 1 base from J, with 13 bases between. This CDR3 is built from 17 residues. CDR1 LNHDA and CDR2 SQIVND come from the germline V gene (reference sequence). The CDR3 DNA sequence: TGTGCCAGTAGTATAGATCTGGGCGGGCTTTCCTACAATGAGCAGTTCTTC. Amino acid sequence: CASSIDLGGLSYNEQFF.

This clone has more than one count but fewer than ten. This sample includes further DNA sequences coding for the same CDR3. The V gene is TRBV18, the J gene TRBJ1-2, with 8 nucleotides matching TRBD1. The V gene end was trimmed by 2 bases and the J gene end by 2 bases; junction bases not matched to a gene: 4. Germline CDR1 KGHSH, CDR2 LQKENI. This CDR3 has 15 residues. The CDR3 region is CASSPGTGVNYGYTF. The CDR3 DNA follows: TGTGCCAGCTCACCAGGGACAGGTGTAAACTATGGCTACACCTTC.

The chain combines TRBV5-1 with TRBJ2-5, with TRBD1 matching over 8 bases. CDR3 length: 15 amino acids. V dropped 4 bases and J dropped 5; count of bases not matched to a gene: 10. From germline, CDR1 is SGHRS and CDR2 YFSETQ. The DNA of the CDR3 is TGCGCCAGCAGCCCCGGACAGGGAAGTTCGGAGACCCAGTACTTC. Encoded protein: CASSPGQGSSETQYF.

The chain is built from TRBV9 and TRBJ1-3; a weak D match, TRBD1 (6 bases). Per germline, CDR1 SGDLS and CDR2 YYNGEE. V lost 1 base and J 0 bases, leaving 14 bases between the germline ends. The CDR3 sequence is 17 residues long. The CDR3 DNA follows: TGTGCCAGCAGCGTATCTCCCGGACAGTTCTCTGGAAACACCATATATTTT. Its translation is CASSVSPGQFSGNTIYF. The entire variable domain, with the rest obtained from reference TRBV9 and TRBJ1-3, is as follows: DSGVTQTPKHLITATGQRVTLRCSPRSGDLSVYWYQQSLDQGLQFLIQYYNGEERAKGNILERFSAQQFPDLHSELNLSSLELGDSALYFCASSVSPGQFSGNTIYFGEGSWLTVV.

J is TRBJ2-5 and V is TRBV7-9, with D hard to call. This CDR3 has 14 amino acids. The germline CDR1 and CDR2 sequences are SEHNR and FQNEAQ (reference sequence). The V end lost 5 bases, the J end lost 0 bases, and 10 bases lay between the germline ends. For the CDR3, the DNA is TGTGCCAGCAGCCCACCAGAGTACCAAGAGACCCAGTACTTC. This translates into CASSPPEYQETQYF.

V usage is TRBV2 and J usage is TRBJ2-5; D is unclear. The CDR3 runs 13 residues. Germline V lookup: CDR1 SNHLY, CDR2 FYNNEI. Trimming shortened V by 1 base and J by 5 bases, and 8 bases separated the two germline ends. The CDR3 sequence: CASSEGTRETQYF. CDR3 nucleotides: TGTGCCAGCAGTGAAGGGACCCGGGAGACCCAGTACTTC.

This clone was seen a single time. The chain couples TRBV4-1 to TRBJ1-2; D unclear. V was trimmed by 4 bases and J by 3 bases, leaving 15 bases between them. The germline V gene encodes CDR1 MGHRA and CDR2 YSYEKL. CDR3 length: 15 amino acids. CDR3 sequence reads: CASSLDGVGDYGYTF. The CDR3, as DNA: TGCGCCAGCAGCCTAGACGGGGTTGGTGACTATGGCTACACCTTC.

The chain joins TRBV4-1 to TRBJ2-1, with 9 bases identical to TRBD2. The CDR3 covers 17 residues. The ends lost 4 bases at V and 4 bases at J; junction bases unmatched: 11. Germline V lookup: CDR1 MGHRA, CDR2 YSYEKL. CDR3 sequence: CASSPLSASGAYNEQFF. The CDR3 coding sequence is TGCGCCAGCAGCCCTCTTTCGGCTAGCGGGGCATACAATGAGCAGTTCTTC.

The gene calls are TRBV27 and TRBJ2-2; D may be TRBD2 (6 bases). The CDR3 has 14 residues. Trimming pared 1 base from V and 6 bases from J, leaving 9 bases between. Germline V gives CDR1 MNHEY, CDR2 SMNVEV (reference sequence). The CDR3, as DNA: TGTGCCAGCAGTTTATACCCGGGAGCCGGGGAGCTGTTTTTT. Residues: CASSLYPGAGELFF.

The rearrangement joins TRBV6-6 to TRBJ2-7, with D uncertain. This CDR3 region has 14 residues. In germline, CDR1 is MNHNY, CDR2 SVGAGI (reference sequence). V was clipped by 2 bases and J by 2 bases, with 10 bases between them. The CDR3 DNA reads TGTGCCAGCAGTTACCGTTCCAAGGCCTACGAGCAGTACTTC. This codes for CASSYRSKAYEQYF.

The chain links TRBV20-1 to TRBJ1-2; TRBD1 might be the D (5 bases). The CDR3 is 11 amino acids. Deletions cut 1 base from V and 10 bases from J, with 10 bases between. The germline gives CDR1 DFQATT, CDR2 SNEGSKA (reference sequence). The CDR3 protein is CSARVEQDYTF. The CDR3 nucleotides read TGCAGTGCTAGAGTAGAACAGGACTACACCTTC.

The chain links TRBV6-4 to TRBJ2-1; possible D gene TRBD1, 5 bases. This CDR3 contains 14 residues. Germline CDR1 is MRHNA and CDR2 is SNTAGT. V was trimmed by 0 bases and J by 6 bases, leaving 9 bases between them. CDR3 in DNA: TGTGCCAGCAGTGACTCAAGGACATCCAATGAGCAGTTCTTC. Its protein product is CASSDSRTSNEQFF.

This clone was detected a few times. The chain carries TRBV6-5 and TRBJ2-7; a weak D match, TRBD1 (6 bases). Germline V gene lookup returns CDR1 MNHEY and CDR2 SVGAGI. This CDR3 is 15 amino acids long. The V end was cut by 7 bases, the J end by 3 bases, with 19 bases between. This CDR3 reads CASTPGGAGDYEQYF. CDR3 bases: TGTGCCAGCACCCCTGGGGGCGCCGGGGACTACGAGCAGTACTTC.

The genes are TRBV5-4 and TRBJ1-5; D call uncertain. In germline, CDR1 is SGHNT, CDR2 YYREEE (reference sequence). Deletions cut 0 bases from V and 3 bases from J, with 7 bases between. The CDR3 sequence is 14 residues long. Here the CDR3 DNA reads TGTGCCAGCAGCTTGGTCGGGTCCAATCAGCCCCAGCATTTT. It codes for CASSLVGSNQPQHF.

The chain uses TRBV7-9 and TRBJ1-4; TRBD1 matches at 7 bases. Germline CDR1 reads SEHNR; CDR2 reads FQNEAQ (reference sequence). The CDR3 contains 14 residues. V shed 5 bases and J 8 bases; nucleotides not matched to a gene: 8. As DNA, the CDR3 is TGTGCCAGCAGCCCGACAGGGATCGGAGAAAAACTGTTTTTT. It is translated as CASSPTGIGEKLFF.